Each of the 32 T cell receptor beta chains below was sequenced from the same sample in a study of low-dose radiotherapy and immunotherapy resistance in tumors. Alpha- and beta-chain coverage of first-strand cDNA came from TRAV- and TRBV-specific primers. The authors ran around 19 PCR cycles to amplify TCRs with a constant-region primer and V-primer adapter. One entry per CDR3 protein results from TCRdb running MiXCR on the reads. The data contain under 20,000 distinct CDR3 sequences, 74% of them singletons. The receptors were gathered from a human donor with advanced metastatic prostate, ovarian, gallbladder or colorectal cancer (not recorded which). This table probably holds off-target reads from a library built for another chain.

CDR3 sequence (DNA): TGTGCCAGCAGCCCGACAGGGGTATCCTACGAGCAGTACTTC. It is translated as CASSPTGVSYEQYF. The chain combines TRBV28 with TRBJ2-7, with TRBD1 matching over 8 bases. V dropped 6 bases and J dropped 1; count of bases not matched to a gene: 5. The CDR3 sequence is 14 residues long. The germline CDR1 and CDR2 sequences are MDHEN and SYDVKM. The full variable domain, rest sourced from reference TRBV28 and TRBJ2-7, is DVKVTQSSRYLVKRTGEKVFLECVQDMDHENMFWYRQDPGLGLRLIYFSYDVKMKEKGDIPEGYSVSREKKERFSLILESASTNQTSMYLCASSPTGVSYEQYFGPGTRLTVT.

The chain combines TRBV28 with TRBJ1-2; D call uncertain. CDR1 MDHEN and CDR2 SYDVKM come from the germline V gene. Trimming removed 5 bases at V and 8 bases at J, with 15 bases between. There are 13 residues in the CDR3. CDR3 sequence: CASSPTAALGYTF. CDR3 DNA: TGTGCCAGCAGTCCGACGGCCGCCTTGGGCTACACCTTC.

The rearrangement links TRBV5-4 to TRBJ2-2, with 8 bases lining up with TRBD1. This CDR3 contains 15 residues. With 3 bases clipped from V and 5 bases from J, the junction kept 6 bases outside the gene matches. Germline CDR1 and CDR2: SGHNT and YYREEE (reference sequence). The CDR3 loop is CASSSGQGITGELFF. The CDR3 nucleotides are TGTGCCAGCAGCTCAGGACAGGGTATAACCGGGGAGCTGTTTTTT.

This clonotype was observed once. The chain's CDR3 is CASSLGGSYTDTQYF. In nucleotides, the CDR3 is TGTGCCAGCAGCTTAGGAGGGAGTTACACAGATACGCAGTATTTT. The chain links TRBV11-3 to TRBJ2-3; D might be TRBD2 (5 bases). Trimming stripped 1 base from V and 2 bases from J, with 10 bases between. From germline, CDR1 is SGHNT and CDR2 YENEEA. The CDR3 length is 15 residues.

The CDR3 bases are TGTGCCAGCAGCTTAGTTATCGGGTTAGCCTACAATGAGCAGTTCTTC. This encodes CASSLVIGLAYNEQFF. The V and J genes are TRBV13 and TRBJ2-1; D uncertain. CDR3 length equals 16 residues. V was shortened by 1 base and J by 2 bases, with 12 bases between the two germline ends. Germline loops: CDR1 PRHDT, CDR2 FYEKMQ (reference sequence).

The J gene is TRBJ1-2, the V gene TRBV28; 9 bases align to TRBD1. V lost 3 bases to trimming and J lost 7 bases; unmatched junction nucleotides: 6. CDR3 size: 14 residues. Germline V lookup: CDR1 MDHEN, CDR2 SYDVKM. The CDR3 DNA is TGTGCCAGCAGTTTGAACAGGGGGCCTTTTGGCTACACCTTC. Translated, it gives CASSLNRGPFGYTF.

This chain links TRBV3-1 with TRBJ2-3, with 8 nucleotides matching TRBD2. This CDR3 has 16 residues. Losses at the gene ends were 5 bases for V and 4 bases for J; bases not matched to a gene: 11. Germline-derived CDR1 and CDR2 are LGHDT and YNNKEL (reference sequence). The CDR3 loop is CASSSRTSSPADTQYF. The CDR3 DNA reads as TGTGCCAGCAGCTCCCGGACTAGCAGCCCCGCAGATACGCAGTATTTT.

J is TRBJ1-1 and V is TRBV6-8; D is unclear. This CDR3 has 13 residues. V was clipped by 3 bases and J by 4 bases, with 9 bases between them. In germline, CDR1 is MNHGY, CDR2 SAAAGT. CDR3 in amino acids: CASSYTRGTEAFF. CDR3 sequence (DNA): TGTGCCAGCAGTTATACCCGGGGCACTGAAGCTTTCTTT.

Written as DNA, the CDR3 is TGTGCCAGCAGCCAAGGAGCCCCGGGACAGGGGGCCTACGAGCAGTACTTC. The encoded protein is CASSQGAPGQGAYEQYF. This chain uses TRBV3-1 with TRBJ2-7; 11 positions match TRBD1. Germline V gene sequence: CDR1 LGHDT, CDR2 YNNKEL (reference sequence). Trimming cost V 1 base and J 2 bases; bases outside gene matches: 7. The CDR3 has 17 residues.

This clonotype was counted a few times. J is TRBJ2-1 and V is TRBV11-3; 8 nucleotides match TRBD1. CDR1 SGHNT and CDR2 YENEEA come from the germline V gene. There are 14 residues in the CDR3. V was pared by 5 bases and J by 4 bases, with 4 bases of the junction left unmatched. Here the CDR3 reads CASSGQGHYNEQFF. In DNA, the CDR3 is TGTGCCAGCAGCGGACAGGGTCATTACAATGAGCAGTTCTTC. Filled out from reference TRBV11-3 and TRBJ2-1, the complete variable domain reads EAGVVQSPRYKIIEKKQPVAFWCNPISGHNTLYWYLQNLGQGPELLIRYENEEAVDDSQLPKDRFSAERLKGVDSTLKIQPAELGDSAVYLCASSGQGHYNEQFFGPGTRLTVL.

The V call is TRBV2, the J call TRBJ2-1, with 8 bases that match TRBD2. CDR1 and CDR2 (germline): SNHLY, FYNNEI. The V segment lost 6 bases and the J segment 1 base; nucleotides outside the gene matches: 8. The CDR3 loop spans 16 amino acids. This CDR3 reads CASSAQTSGSYNEQFF. CDR3 coding DNA: TGTGCCAGCAGCGCCCAAACTAGCGGATCCTACAATGAGCAGTTCTTC.

The chain couples TRBV5-4 to TRBJ1-1; D gene uncertain. There are 14 residues in the CDR3. CDR1 SGHNT and CDR2 YYREEE come from the germline V gene (reference sequence). V was clipped by 3 bases and J by 4 bases, with 13 bases between them. The CDR3 protein is CASSSRSLSTEAFF. CDR3 nucleotide sequence: TGTGCCAGCAGCTCCCGGAGTCTCAGCACTGAAGCTTTCTTT. The variable domain in full, with the rest retrieved from reference TRBV5-4 and TRBJ1-1, is ETGVTQSPTHLIKTRGQQVTLRCSSQSGHNTVSWYQQALGQGPQFIFQYYREEENGRGNFPPRFSGLQFPNYSSELNVNALELDDSALYLCASSSRSLSTEAFFGQGTRLTVV.

The chain has TRBV12-3 or TRBV12-4 and TRBJ2-1, with TRBD2 as a possible D gene (6 bases). The CDR3 loop spans 16 amino acids. Trimming cost V 3 bases and J 7 bases, with 19 bases left between them. The CDR3, as DNA: TGTGCCAGCAGTTTTGCTCGGCGGGGTGTGGGGAATGAGCAGTTCTTC. Amino acids: CASSFARRGVGNEQFF.

The chain combines TRBV29-1 with TRBJ1-2; D uncertain. This CDR3 region has 14 residues. The V gene's germline CDR1 is SQVTM and CDR2 ANQGSEA. V lost 2 bases, J lost 2 bases, and 12 bases lay in between. For the CDR3, the DNA is TGCAGCGTTGAAACTGGGTTGGCCAACTATGGCTACACCTTC. It encodes CSVETGLANYGYTF.

J is TRBJ2-7 and V is TRBV5-6, with 7 bases aligning to TRBD2. With 0 bases clipped from V and 1 base from J, the junction kept 13 bases outside the gene matches. CDR3 size: 18 residues. The germline V gene has CDR1 SGHDT and CDR2 YYEEEE. The CDR3 sequence is CASSLGPGYRDYSYEQYF. CDR3 nucleotide sequence: TGTGCCAGCAGCTTGGGTCCCGGCTACCGGGACTATTCCTACGAGCAGTACTTC.

The V and J genes are TRBV6-2 or TRBV6-3 and TRBJ1-1, with 11 bases that match TRBD1. Trimming cost V 6 bases and J 7 bases; bases outside gene matches: 4. Germline V gives CDR1 MNHEY, CDR2 SVGEGT. There are 13 residues in the CDR3. The CDR3 nucleotides read TGTGCCAGCAGCCTGGACAGGGGGCTTGAAGCTTTCTTT. Its protein product is CASSLDRGLEAFF.

This chain links TRBV5-5 with TRBJ2-1; D possibly matches TRBD1 or TRBD2 (6 bases each). The V end lost 2 bases, the J end lost 10 bases, and 19 bases lay between the germline ends. Looked up from germline, CDR1 is SGHKS and CDR2 is YYEKEE (reference sequence). The CDR3 loop spans 15 amino acids. The CDR3 loop reads CASSFGGGRGYEQFF. CDR3 nucleotide sequence: TGTGCCAGCAGCTTCGGGGGCGGGCGGGGATACGAGCAGTTCTTC.

This clonotype was seen a handful of times. This chain links TRBV28 with TRBJ2-5; D remains unclear. Germline V lookup: CDR1 MDHEN, CDR2 SYDVKM. CDR3 size: 11 residues. V was shortened by 2 bases and J by 5 bases, with 3 bases between the two germline ends. In nucleotides, the CDR3 is TGTGCCAGCAGTTTAGGGGAGACCCAGTACTTC. Amino acids: CASSLGETQYF.

V usage is TRBV18 and J usage is TRBJ2-2; TRBD2 matches at 10 bases. This CDR3 has 16 residues. In germline, CDR1 is KGHSH, CDR2 LQKENI. J gave up 5 bases and V 5 bases, and 8 bases lay outside the gene matches. CDR3 sequence (DNA): TGTGCCAGCTCAGACGGAGCGGGAGGGCGAACCGGGGAGCTGTTTTTT. It codes for CASSDGAGGRTGELFF.

The chain has TRBV7-2 and TRBJ1-6, with D tentatively TRBD1 (6 bases). The CDR3 runs 17 residues. V gave up 7 bases and J gave up 7 bases, with 23 bases separating them. CDR1 is SGHTA and CDR2 is FQGNSA in the germline V gene. The CDR3 region has the DNA TGTGCCAGCACCCTTGGGGGGGGGCCCGGAAGGAATTCACCCCTCCACTTT. This encodes CASTLGGGPGRNSPLHF.

The gene calls are TRBV28 and TRBJ1-1, with TRBD1 identical over 9 bases. V lost 5 bases, J lost 6 bases, and 10 bases stayed unmatched. The germline CDR1 and CDR2 sequences are MDHEN and SYDVKM. This CDR3 is built from 15 residues. The chain's CDR3 is CASSPRDRAYPEAFF. The CDR3 nucleotides are TGTGCCAGCAGTCCGCGGGACAGGGCGTATCCTGAAGCTTTCTTT. The full variable domain, with the rest looked up from reference TRBV28 and TRBJ1-1, is DVKVTQSSRYLVKRTGEKVFLECVQDMDHENMFWYRQDPGLGLRLIYFSYDVKMKEKGDIPEGYSVSREKKERFSLILESASTNQTSMYLCASSPRDRAYPEAFFGQGTRLTVV.

The rearrangement uses TRBV2 and TRBJ1-2; TRBD1 matches at 11 bases. CDR1 and CDR2 from the germline V gene are SNHLY and FYNNEI. Trimming cost V 7 bases and J 0 bases; bases outside gene matches: 7. The CDR3 runs 16 residues. DNA of the CDR3: TGTGCCAGCATTTGGGACAGGGGGAGTGCTAACTATGGCTACACCTTC. Its protein is CASIWDRGSANYGYTF.

J is TRBJ2-7 and V is TRBV29-1, with 8 bases lining up with TRBD2. The junction had 10 bases not matched to a gene; V was cut back by 6 bases and J by 0 bases. The CDR3 is 15 amino acids. Looked up from germline, CDR1 is SQVTM and CDR2 is ANQGSEA. This chain's CDR3 is CSVARSSGASYEQYF. The CDR3 region has the DNA TGCAGCGTGGCCCGAAGTAGCGGGGCCTCCTACGAGCAGTACTTC.

The sample holds one count of this clonotype. The J gene is TRBJ1-1, the V gene TRBV18, with D possibly matching TRBD1 (5 bases). Germline CDR1 and CDR2: KGHSH and LQKENI. CDR3 length: 18 amino acids. V gave up 1 base and J gave up 1 base, with 19 bases separating them. CDR3 DNA sequence: TGTGCCAGCTCACCACGGGTGGCATCGGGGACGGCGAACACTGAAGCTTTCTTT. Its translation is CASSPRVASGTANTEAFF.

The V call is TRBV7-2, the J call TRBJ2-1; 9 bases line up with TRBD1. This CDR3 region has 15 residues. The germline gives CDR1 SGHTA, CDR2 FQGNSA. V dropped 1 base and J dropped 4; count of bases not matched to a gene: 2. The CDR3 is CASSLVQGAYNEQFF. CDR3 coding DNA: TGTGCCAGCAGCTTAGTACAGGGGGCATACAATGAGCAGTTCTTC. The entire variable domain, with the rest obtained from reference TRBV7-2 and TRBJ2-1, is as follows: GAGVSQSPSNKVTEKGKDVELRCDPISGHTALYWYRQSLGQGLEFLIYFQGNSAPDKSGLPSDRFSAERTGGSVSTLTIQRTQQEDSAVYLCASSLVQGAYNEQFFGPGTRLTVL.

DNA of the CDR3: TGCAGTGCGGGGGCAGGGATGTGGAATGAGCAGTTCTTC. Its translation: CSAGAGMWNEQFF. The chain couples TRBV20-1 to TRBJ2-1, with D maybe TRBD1 (6 bases). Germline CDR1 DFQATT, CDR2 SNEGSKA (reference sequence). The CDR3 length is 13 residues. V was pared by 6 bases and J by 7 bases, with 16 bases between.

The chain recombines TRBV29-1 with TRBJ2-2; TRBD1 aligns across 7 bases. Germline assignment: CDR1 SQVTM and CDR2 ANQGSEA. Trimming took 3 bases from V and 3 from J; bases not matched to a gene: 13. The length of the CDR3 is 17 residues. The CDR3: CSVETGRKRLDTGELFF. The CDR3 DNA sequence: TGCAGCGTTGAGACAGGGCGGAAAAGGTTGGACACCGGGGAGCTGTTTTTT.

The rearrangement joins TRBV4-2 to TRBJ2-1; TRBD2 agrees at 9 bases. Germline loops: CDR1 LGHNA, CDR2 YNFKEQ. The V gene end was trimmed by 0 bases and the J gene end by 5 bases; junction bases not matched to a gene: 14. This CDR3 has 19 amino acids. DNA for the CDR3: TGTGCCAGCAGCCAAGAACTAGCGGGCAATTACCAGGCCCACAATGAGCAGTTCTTC. Translation gives CASSQELAGNYQAHNEQFF.

The gene calls are TRBV5-1 and TRBJ2-7; 10 nucleotides match TRBD2. Germline V CDR1 and CDR2: SGHRS, YFSETQ. V lost 1 base to trimming and J lost 6 bases; unmatched junction nucleotides: 7. The CDR3 has 15 amino acids. CDR3 in DNA: TGCGCCAGCAGCTTGACCACTAGCGGGGAGGCCGAGCAGTACTTC. This encodes CASSLTTSGEAEQYF.

This rearrangement joins TRBV20-1 to TRBJ2-1; 14 positions agree with TRBD2. The CDR3 spans 15 residues. CDR1 is DFQATT and CDR2 is SNEGSKA in the germline V gene (reference sequence). V trimming: 6 bases; J trimming: 7 bases; junction bases outside the gene matches: 8. The CDR3: CSARMTSGRGNEQFF. The CDR3 region has the DNA TGCAGTGCAAGAATGACTAGCGGGAGGGGAAATGAGCAGTTCTTC.

The J gene is TRBJ1-6, the V gene TRBV25-1; weak D call: TRBD1 (5 bases). The germline V and J ends were trimmed by 6 bases and 7 bases, with 16 bases remaining between them. The CDR3 contains 15 residues. The germline V gene has CDR1 MGHDK and CDR2 SYGVNS. The CDR3 reads CASRETGHQNSPLHF. CDR3 coding DNA: TGTGCCAGCAGAGAAACAGGACACCAAAATTCACCCCTCCACTTT.

This chain uses TRBV4-2 with TRBJ1-2; D not certain. The CDR3 extends over 15 amino acids. Germline V gene data show CDR1 as LGHNA and CDR2 as YNFKEQ. V lost 0 bases and J lost 3, with 11 bases in between. CDR3 bases: TGTGCCAGCAGCCAAGACCCACGGATTCACTATGGCTACACCTTC. This codes for CASSQDPRIHYGYTF.